This T cell receptor (beta chain) is from a study of T cells in Graves' hyperthyroidism and ophthalmopathy. It was RNA transcripts that yielded the amplified TCR beta CDR3 regions. The HTBI primer set served for first-round RT-PCR of the TCR CDR3. TCRdb re-called the multiplex PCR reads with MiXCR, one entry per CDR3 protein. The sample holds roughly 380,000 distinct CDR3 sequences; around 18% are singletons and the top ten take about a sixth. This clonotype was seen many times. The sequence derives from a middle-aged woman with Graves' ophthalmopathy. The sample comprised blood.

CDR3 bases: TGTGCCAGCATAATGGACCGCCAGGCTGGCGGGGAGCTGTTTTTT. It specifies CASIMDRQAGGELFF. V and J are TRBV12-3 or TRBV12-4 and TRBJ2-2; D uncertain. Trimming removed 7 bases from V and 7 bases from J, with 19 bases in between. This CDR3 has 15 amino acids.